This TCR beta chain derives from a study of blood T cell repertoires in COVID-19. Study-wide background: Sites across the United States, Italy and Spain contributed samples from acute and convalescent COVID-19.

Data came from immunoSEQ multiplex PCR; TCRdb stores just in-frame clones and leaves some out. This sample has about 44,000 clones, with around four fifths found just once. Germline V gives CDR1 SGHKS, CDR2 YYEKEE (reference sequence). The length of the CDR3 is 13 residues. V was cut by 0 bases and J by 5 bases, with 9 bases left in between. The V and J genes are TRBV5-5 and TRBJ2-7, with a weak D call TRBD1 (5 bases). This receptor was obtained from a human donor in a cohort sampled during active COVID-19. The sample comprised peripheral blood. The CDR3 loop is CASSLGQNHEQYF. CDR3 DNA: TGTGCCAGCAGCTTGGGACAGAACCACGAGCAGTACTTC.